This T cell receptor beta chain stems from a study of blood T cells in healthy people across ages. Study-level results: Age showed a roughly linear inverse relationship with TCR beta diversity per million T cells. Comparison with aged donors showed that long-lived donors had more naive CD4+ cells and higher diversity.

The authors isolated at least 6 million PBMCs per sample. This clonotype was detected a few times. Antigen unknown. The CDR3 spans 11 residues. Germline V lookup: CDR1 DFQATT, CDR2 SNEGSKA (reference sequence). Trimming removed 1 base at V and 0 bases at J, with 0 bases between. A sample-barcoded 5' primer and a J-beta primer mix were used in a second PCR of roughly 7 to 12 cycles. TCRdb ran MiXCR on the 5' RACE reads and lists one entry per CDR3 protein. The sample holds under 750,000 distinct CDR3 sequences, around half seen once. The genes are TRBV20-1 and TRBJ1-1; D gene uncertain. This receptor was obtained from an elderly man in good health. Source material: blood. CDR3 sequence (DNA): TGCAGTGCTAGAGTGAACACTGAAGCTTTCTTT. Protein sequence: CSARVNTEAFF.